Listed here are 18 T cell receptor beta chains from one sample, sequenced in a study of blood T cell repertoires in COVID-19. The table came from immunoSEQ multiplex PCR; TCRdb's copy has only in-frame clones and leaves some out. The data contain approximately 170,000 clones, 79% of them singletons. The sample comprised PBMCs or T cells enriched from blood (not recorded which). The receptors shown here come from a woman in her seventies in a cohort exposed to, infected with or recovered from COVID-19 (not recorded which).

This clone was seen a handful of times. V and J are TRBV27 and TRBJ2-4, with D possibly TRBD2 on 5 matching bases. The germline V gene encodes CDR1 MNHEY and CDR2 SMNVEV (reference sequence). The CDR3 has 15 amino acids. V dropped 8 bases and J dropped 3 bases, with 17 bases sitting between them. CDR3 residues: CASRLPREVKNIQYF. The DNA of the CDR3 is TGTGCCAGCCGCCTACCACGGGAAGTCAAAAACATTCAGTACTTC.

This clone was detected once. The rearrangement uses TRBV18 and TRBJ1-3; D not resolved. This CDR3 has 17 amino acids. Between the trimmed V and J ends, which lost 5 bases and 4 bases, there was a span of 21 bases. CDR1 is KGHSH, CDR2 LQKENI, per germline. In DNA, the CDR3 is TGTGCCAGCTCATCACTAGGGCGGGGAATTCCCGGAAACACCATATATTTT. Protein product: CASSSLGRGIPGNTIYF.

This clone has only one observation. For the CDR3, the DNA is TGCGCCAGCAGCCAGGTCCCGACAGTTAACACCGGGGAGCTGTTTTTT. It encodes CASSQVPTVNTGELFF. This chain connects TRBV4-3 to TRBJ2-2; D perhaps matches TRBD1 (5 bases). V lost 3 bases to trimming and J lost 2 bases, with 13 bases between them. In germline, CDR1 is LGHNA, CDR2 YSLEER. The CDR3 loop spans 16 amino acids.

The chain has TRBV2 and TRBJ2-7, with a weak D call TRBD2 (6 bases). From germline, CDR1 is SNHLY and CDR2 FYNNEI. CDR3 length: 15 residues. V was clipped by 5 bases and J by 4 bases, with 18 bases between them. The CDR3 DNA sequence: TGTGCCAGCAGTCCCCTCGGGGGAATGGGGTACGAGCAGTACTTC. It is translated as CASSPLGGMGYEQYF. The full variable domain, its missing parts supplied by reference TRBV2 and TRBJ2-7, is EPEVTQTPSHQVTQMGQEVILRCVPISNHLYFYWYRQILGQKVEFLVSFYNNEISEKSEIFDDQFSVERPDGSNFTLKIRSTKLEDSAMYFCASSPLGGMGYEQYFGPGTRLTVT.

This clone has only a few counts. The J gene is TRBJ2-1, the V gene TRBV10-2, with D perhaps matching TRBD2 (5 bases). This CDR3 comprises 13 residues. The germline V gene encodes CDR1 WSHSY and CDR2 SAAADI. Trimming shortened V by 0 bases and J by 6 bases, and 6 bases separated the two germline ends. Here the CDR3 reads CASSESGVNEQFF. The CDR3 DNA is TGCGCCAGCAGTGAGTCCGGGGTCAATGAGCAGTTCTTC.

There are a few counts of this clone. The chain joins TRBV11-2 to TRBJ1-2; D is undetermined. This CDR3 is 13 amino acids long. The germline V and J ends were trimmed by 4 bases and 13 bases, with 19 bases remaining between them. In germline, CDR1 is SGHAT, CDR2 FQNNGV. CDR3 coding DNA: TGTGCCAGCAGCTCCCACGGAGGGAGGGTGCCCACCTTC. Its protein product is CASSSHGGRVPTF.

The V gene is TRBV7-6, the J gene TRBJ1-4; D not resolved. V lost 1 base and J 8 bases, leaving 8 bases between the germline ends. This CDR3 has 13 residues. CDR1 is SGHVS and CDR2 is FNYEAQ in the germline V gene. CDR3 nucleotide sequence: TGTGCCAGCAGCTTAGGAGGGCGGGAAAAACTGTTTTTT. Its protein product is CASSLGGREKLFF.

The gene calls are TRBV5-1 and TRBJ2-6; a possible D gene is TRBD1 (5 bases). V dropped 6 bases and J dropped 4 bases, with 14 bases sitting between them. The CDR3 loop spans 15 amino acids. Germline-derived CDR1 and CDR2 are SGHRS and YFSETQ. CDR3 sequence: CASTPQGAGANVLTF. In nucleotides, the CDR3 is TGCGCCAGCACCCCCCAGGGTGCCGGGGCCAACGTCCTGACTTTC.

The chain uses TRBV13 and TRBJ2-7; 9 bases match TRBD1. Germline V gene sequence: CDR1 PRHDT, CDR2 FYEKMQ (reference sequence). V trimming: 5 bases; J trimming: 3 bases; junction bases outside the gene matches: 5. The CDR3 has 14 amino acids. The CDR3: CASSRTGENYEQYF. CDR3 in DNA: TGTGCCAGCAGCAGGACAGGGGAGAACTACGAGCAGTACTTC.

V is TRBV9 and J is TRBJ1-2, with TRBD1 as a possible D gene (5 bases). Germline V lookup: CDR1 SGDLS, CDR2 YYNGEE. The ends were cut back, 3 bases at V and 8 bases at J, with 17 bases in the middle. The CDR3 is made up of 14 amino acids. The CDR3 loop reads CASSASGEGAGYTF. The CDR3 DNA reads TGTGCCAGCAGCGCGTCGGGGGAGGGCGCCGGCTACACCTTC.

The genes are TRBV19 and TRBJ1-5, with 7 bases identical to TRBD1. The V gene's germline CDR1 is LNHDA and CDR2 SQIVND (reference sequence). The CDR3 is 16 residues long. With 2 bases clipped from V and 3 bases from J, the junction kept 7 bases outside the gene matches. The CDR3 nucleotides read TGTGCCAGTAGTATAAGGGGGCAGGGGTACAATCAGCCCCAGCATTTT. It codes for CASSIRGQGYNQPQHF.

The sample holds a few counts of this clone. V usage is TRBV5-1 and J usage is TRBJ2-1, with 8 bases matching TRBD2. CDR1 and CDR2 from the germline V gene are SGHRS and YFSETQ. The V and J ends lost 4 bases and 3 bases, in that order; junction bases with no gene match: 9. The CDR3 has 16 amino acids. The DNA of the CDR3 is TGCGCCAGCAGCCTCCGGGGGGGAGAGGACTACAATGAGCAGTTCTTC. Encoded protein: CASSLRGGEDYNEQFF.

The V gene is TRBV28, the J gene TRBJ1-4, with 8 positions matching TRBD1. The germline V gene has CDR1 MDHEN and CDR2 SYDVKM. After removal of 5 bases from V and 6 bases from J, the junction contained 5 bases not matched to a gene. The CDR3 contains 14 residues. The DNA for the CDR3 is TGTGCCAGCAGTGCGGGACAGGCCCATGAAAAACTGTTTTTT. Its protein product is CASSAGQAHEKLFF.

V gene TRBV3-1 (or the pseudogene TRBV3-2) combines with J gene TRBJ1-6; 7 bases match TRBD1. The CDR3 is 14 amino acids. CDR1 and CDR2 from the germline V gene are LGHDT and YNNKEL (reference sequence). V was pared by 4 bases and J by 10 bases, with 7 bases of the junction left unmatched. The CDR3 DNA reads TGTGCCAGCAGCCGACAGGGTTTAAGCTCACCCCTCCACTTT. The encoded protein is CASSRQGLSSPLHF.

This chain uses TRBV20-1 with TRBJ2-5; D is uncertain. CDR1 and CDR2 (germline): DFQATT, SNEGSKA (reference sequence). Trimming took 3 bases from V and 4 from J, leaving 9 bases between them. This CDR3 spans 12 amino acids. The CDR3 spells CSASTAGETQYF. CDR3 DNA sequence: TGCAGTGCTAGTACAGCAGGAGAGACCCAGTACTTC.

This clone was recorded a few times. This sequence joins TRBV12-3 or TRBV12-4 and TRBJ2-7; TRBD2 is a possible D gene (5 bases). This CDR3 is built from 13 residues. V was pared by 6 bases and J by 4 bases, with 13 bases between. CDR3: CASSRTGDYEQYF. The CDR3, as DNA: TGTGCCAGCAGCCGGACTGGAGATTACGAGCAGTACTTC.

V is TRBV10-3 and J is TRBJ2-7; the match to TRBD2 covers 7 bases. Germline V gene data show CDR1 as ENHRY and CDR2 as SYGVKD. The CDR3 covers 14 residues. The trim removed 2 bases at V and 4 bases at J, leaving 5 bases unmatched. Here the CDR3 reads CAISEVGGSYEQYF. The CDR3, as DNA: TGTGCCATCAGTGAGGTCGGCGGGAGTTACGAGCAGTACTTC.

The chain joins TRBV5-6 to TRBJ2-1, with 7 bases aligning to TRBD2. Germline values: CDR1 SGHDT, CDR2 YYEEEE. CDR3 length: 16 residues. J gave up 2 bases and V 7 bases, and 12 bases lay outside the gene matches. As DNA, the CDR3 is TGTGCCAGCCAAATCGGGGGGATGGGGACCTACAATGAGCAGTTCTTC. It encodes CASQIGGMGTYNEQFF.